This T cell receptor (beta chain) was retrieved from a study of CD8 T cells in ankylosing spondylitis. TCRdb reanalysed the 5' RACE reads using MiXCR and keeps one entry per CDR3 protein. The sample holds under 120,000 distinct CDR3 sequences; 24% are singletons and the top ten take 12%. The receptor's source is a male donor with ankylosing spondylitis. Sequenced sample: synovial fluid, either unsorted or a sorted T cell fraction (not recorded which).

CDR3 region: CASSATGTGGYYGYTF. The CDR3 DNA reads TGTGCCAGCAGCGCCACCGGGACAGGGGGCTACTATGGCTACACCTTC. The chain uses TRBV16 and TRBJ1-2, with 12 bases identical to TRBD1. CDR1 is KGHSY and CDR2 is FQNENV in the germline V gene. J lost 3 bases, V lost 5 bases, and 7 bases had no gene match. CDR3 size: 16 residues. The complete variable domain, with remaining parts taken from reference TRBV16 and TRBJ1-2, reads GEEVAQTPKHLVRGEGQKAKLYCAPIKGHSYVFWYQQVLKNEFKFLISFQNENVFDETGMPKERFSAKCLPNSPCSLEIQATKLEDSAVYFCASSATGTGGYYGYTFGSGTRLTVV.